This T cell receptor beta chain was sequenced during a study of pediatric ulcerative colitis. Measured with immunoSEQ multiplex PCR; TCRdb has only the in-frame clones, and not every one. Counted here are around 13,000 clones, 77% occurring once; the ten biggest clones make up under 5.5%. One to two pinch biopsies were taken from the rectum during colonoscopy. CDR3 length equals 11 residues. Germline trimming cut 8 bases from V and 8 bases from J; bases unmatched to any gene: 5. The germline CDR1 and CDR2 sequences are DFQATT and SNEGSKA (reference sequence). V usage is TRBV20-1 and J usage is TRBJ2-4; TRBD1 matches at 8 bases. The sequence was obtained from a boy aged 5-17 years who was a control in a study of pediatric ulcerative colitis. The sequenced sample was gut tissue. DNA for the CDR3: TGCAGTTTGGAGACAGGGGACATTCAGTACTTC. Translation: CSLETGDIQYF.